This TCR beta chain was recovered during a study of cytomegalovirus exposure and HLA in healthy donors (dated by TCRdb to about 2017). Regarding the research as a whole: In an earlier analysis of several hundred of the donors, 250 to 350 Gb of sequence data and 120 million or so unique TCR beta sequences from about 179 million T cells were reported. Besides the first cohort of 666 subjects, a separate validation cohort made up of 120 different subjects was used. Rather than drawing on any new phenotypic data, the later analysis identified candidate immune exposures from TCR beta sequences and the way those sequences occurred across donors. Every repertoire in the discovery cohort had been generated on one and the same sequencing platform. An earlier analysis of several hundred of the donors applied high-throughput TCR beta sequencing to assess whether each TCR beta V gene segment acted as functional or pseudogenic. A later genetic analysis took genome-wide SNP genotypes for 398 of the 666 donors and used that subset as a discovery cohort. Roughly 5 DR-DQ haplotypes were handled as single units for association and clustering, since linkage in the cohort was strong. Donor age, sex, ethnicity and CMV serostatus were compiled alongside the repertoire data. Of the approximately 400 genotyped donors, around 81% fell in the genetic ancestry cluster associated with self-reported Caucasian donors. The number of typed donors differed by locus: about 620-640 for A, B, C, DRB1 and DQB1; 522 for DQA1; approximately 600 for DPA1; and some 450 for DPB1. Among under 450 genotyped donors of the cohort, an average of approximately 230,000 unique TCR beta nucleotide sequences were sequenced per donor, roughly 20% of them non-productive. A later analysis re-analyzed previously published TCR beta repertoires from 500 to 700 donors and added high-resolution HLA genotyping to study TCR occurrence patterns. To predict cytomegalovirus infection status, the study brought together high-throughput TCR immunosequencing, statistical association of individual TCRs with disease status, and machine learning. The study aimed to test whether cataloging public T cell receptors could reveal signatures of past pathogen exposure. The study used immunosequencing to profile the T cell repertoires of 670 or so subjects and linked those repertoires to cytomegalovirus serostatus. HLA typing covered class I and class II loci at four-digit resolution. An early release that covered fewer than 800 HLA-typed donors contained approximately 300 gigabases of sequencing data and tens of millions of unique TCR sequences.

The protocol used for the library was the immunoSEQ multiplex PCR assay. A mixture of 60 forward primers for TCR Vbeta segments and 13 reverse primers for TCR Jbeta segments was used in the multiplex PCR. The CDR3 region of rearranged TCR beta genes was amplified from genomic DNA by a multiplex PCR assay. The Illumina HiSeq System was used to sequence the amplified TCR beta libraries as 87-base-pair reads. For the original study's pipeline: Across the roughly 640 repertoires, a later analysis counted some 80 million unique TCR beta chains, 9.5 million to 12 million of which were shared by at least two donors. Raw reads were error-corrected and collapsed into unique sequences with a nearest-neighbor algorithm that merged closely related sequences to remove PCR and sequencing errors. CDR3 sequences were aligned to IMGT reference sequences to assign V, D and J gene segments. For a sequence to be retained, a match of at least six nucleotides to both a V gene segment and a J gene segment was required. A rearrangement was called productive if the CDR3 had no stop codons and remained in frame with V and J, and every other rearrangement was called non-productive. Following IMGT convention, CDR3 was defined as the stretch from the second conserved V-encoded cysteine up to the conserved J-encoded phenylalanine. The earlier analysis of about 620 of the donors excluded sequences that lacked an unambiguous match to a single V gene segment. In an earlier analysis of approximately 610 of the donors, V segments were called functional above 56.7% productive rearrangements and were called segregating when the between-donor standard deviation exceeded 5%. A statistical classification framework was built to diagnose cytomegalovirus status from the catalog of TCR beta chain sequences. In a later analysis, V and J genes were assigned by comparing TCR nucleotide sequences against IMGT/GENE-DB human TR gene sequences. A later analysis assigned CDR3 sequences and most-parsimonious VDJ recombination scenarios with the TCRdist pipeline. In a later analysis, every TCR beta chain was defined by the combination of its CDR3 amino acid sequence and its V-gene family, and reads without a unique V-gene family were dropped. In a later analysis, 500 to 700 highly shared, low-generation-probability nucleotide sequences were removed to address suspected cross-contamination and a sequencing artifact. In a later analysis, a clonal expansion index for each public chain was calculated from normalized within-repertoire ranks of inferred template counts. In a later analysis, generation probabilities were computed with a VDJ recombination model fitted to out-of-frame rearrangements, and the resulting probabilities were checked against IGoR. A later analysis scored TCR-TCR, TCR-HLA and TCR-CMV co-occurrence with hypergeometric tests, applying a repertoire-size bias correction to TCR pairs. In a later analysis, false discovery rates were estimated by permuting HLA or CMV assignments 20 times. In a later analysis, co-occurring TCRs were grouped with DBSCAN, and TCRdist sequence similarity was added when clustering was performed within HLA-allele-positive subsets. Co-occurrence clustering excluded repertoires with fewer than 30,000 or more than 120,000 public chains, plus five with anomalous nucleotide sharing. TCRdb stores this immuneACCESS table with in-frame sequences only. Part of the clones is absent; in the studies checked, under half of the shortfall reflects unresolved V genes, and no reason is known for the rest. V and J calls and clone size are as listed in that table; D and trimming were resolved from the DNA. For this sample there are 180,000 or so clones; about 75% appear just once. The biggest ten clones account for roughly 8% of the sample.

Here is what the overall study found, with its caveats: The authors suggested that the approach could potentially be extended to other disease states and immunological phenotypes. The sequencing pipeline was judged likely to have produced a cluster of highly shared sequence variants as a technical artifact. Linkage disequilibrium might explain the correlated functional status among segregating V segments, but an unknown experimental factor could not be excluded. In a later analysis, the rate of TCR association differed among HLA loci, with DRB1 alleles having the most associated TCRs and HLA-C alleles having the fewest. In this cohort, only TCR beta chains were sequenced, and detectable features were limited by the absence of alpha or paired-chain data. In a later analysis, most CMV-associated TCR beta chains were found to appear HLA-restricted, with HLA associations seemingly driven largely by CMV exposure. The earlier analysis of almost 600 of the donors excluded around 17 rarely observed V segments, including chromosome 9 orphons, because counts were too low. Because some donors lacked HLA typing at each locus, the association tests relied only on the typed subset. The study gave a list of over 150 TCR beta chains associated with cytomegalovirus. Several of the top co-occurrence clusters appeared to be linked to parvovirus B19, influenza, CMV and Epstein-Barr virus, according to a later analysis. When HLA alleles, especially DR and DQ, strongly co-occurred, attributing TCR associations to individual alleles was difficult. Some IMGT-functional V segments, including TRBV6-2 and TRBV6-3, could not be distinguished by the 87-base-pair reads and were therefore excluded. V-gene and J-gene trimming of TCR beta chains was associated with a missense DCLRE1C variant in a later genetic analysis, and the association was replicated in an independent cohort. A further reported finding was that TCR beta sequences accurately predicted the HLA-A and HLA-B alleles for most subjects in the first cohort. For the cohort, immune exposure information was limited to CMV serostatus. Across donors, most TCR sequences were observed very rarely, whereas some public TCRs were present in many individuals. In vitro tests confirmed that a few of the cytomegalovirus-associated TCR beta chains recognize cytomegalovirus antigens. The classifier was reported to diagnose cytomegalovirus status with high specificity and sensitivity in both the original cohort and the validation cohort. In a later analysis, HLA-associated TCR beta chains showed more clonal expansion and lower generation probabilities than non-associated chains that were equally common. The presence/absence analyses assumed that sequencing depth was roughly uniform across donors, and that assumption may not be true. A later genetic analysis reported fewer N-insertions in productive TCRs among donors in an Asian-associated ancestry cluster than the approximately 700-donor mean. In an earlier analysis of about 600 of the donors, most TCR beta V segments appeared in productive rearrangements about 90% or about 30% of the time, broadly matching IMGT annotations. In a later analysis, 15,000 to 20,000 TCR beta sequences were associated with specific HLA alleles at a false discovery rate of 0.05.

The cohort comprised around 690 healthy bone marrow donors. At the time of sampling, all cohort members were nominally healthy, though unrecorded immune exposures were likely present. The donor was CMV seropositive and was included in the group of 250 to 300 seropositive cohort members. Every donor gave a peripheral blood sample, and the peripheral blood mononuclear cells from that sample were used for TCR beta sequencing. The Qiagen DNeasy Blood Extraction Kit was used to extract genomic DNA from the blood cell samples. Taken from cysteine to phenylalanine, the CDR3 has 13 residues. The read is trimmed to its CDR3 DNA, 39 bases read in frame from base 1. The germline V gene specifies SQVTM as CDR1 and ANQGSEA as CDR2. From V the trimming removes 6 bases and from J it removes 4 bases, while the gene matches leave 6 bases of the junction unaccounted for. To note about this clone: This receptor's antigen is unknown. Base qualities are not at hand, and no much larger clone is one base apart.

The source material was PBMCs. The sequence was collected from a middle-aged woman in good health and CMV-seropositive. The rearrangement combines TRBV29-1 with TRBJ2-1; 7 central bases correspond to TRBD1. The CDR3 region has the sequence CSVRTGGYNEQFF. Read as DNA, the sequence is TGCAGCGTCCGGACAGGTGGATACAATGAGCAGTTCTTC.